What follows are 2 T cell receptor beta chains derived from one specimen sequenced in a study of T cell repertoires in cytomegalovirus infection. From the reads, TCRdb called clonotypes with MiXCR, one entry per CDR3 protein. The data hold around 210,000 distinct CDR3 sequences, with 6.5% observed a single time. The sequenced sample was PBMCs. These receptor sequences come from a human donor in good health (CMV status not recorded). Some clones in this sample may be carry-over from other donors' samples.

The gene calls are TRBV20-1 and TRBJ2-3; the D call may be TRBD1 or TRBD2 (5 bases each). Trimming took 4 bases from V and 2 from J, leaving 16 bases between them. This CDR3 spans 15 amino acids. The V gene's germline CDR1 is DFQATT and CDR2 SNEGSKA (reference sequence). The CDR3 nucleotides read TGCAGTGCTACGGGGCCCACCCGGCTCACAGATACGCAGTATTTT. Its protein is CSATGPTRLTDTQYF.

This clonotype was recorded many times. The gene calls are TRBV20-1 and TRBJ2-1; 12 bases align to TRBD2. The CDR3 extends over 16 amino acids. Germline CDR1 reads DFQATT; CDR2 reads SNEGSKA (reference sequence). The ends lost 1 base at V and 6 bases at J; junction bases unmatched: 7. CDR3 loop: CSARGPLAGGPNEQFF. The CDR3 DNA follows: TGCAGTGCTAGAGGCCCCCTAGCGGGGGGGCCCAATGAGCAGTTCTTC.